This TCR beta chain derives from a study of T cell responses to AZD1222 COVID-19 vaccine. Study-wide findings and caveats: Donors were largely white British and mainly female; clonal diversity was possibly underestimated.

Libraries were prepared by immunoSEQ multiplex PCR; TCRdb keeps only in-frame clonotypes and omits some of them. The profile shows roughly 120,000 clones, about 85% of them singletons. Germline CDR1 is SGHRS and CDR2 is YFSETQ. The V gene lost 0 bases and the J gene lost 1 base, with 10 bases spanning the gap. The CDR3 has 15 residues. A remark on this clone: The target antigen is unknown.

This TCR was sampled from an adult who received the AZD1222 COVID-19 vaccine. Sequencing was performed on peripheral blood, taken 28 days after the second AZD1222 dose. The chain recombines TRBV5-1 with TRBJ1-1, with D possibly TRBD1 on 6 matching bases. The CDR3 reads CASSLDQGSNTEAFF. The CDR3 DNA reads as TGCGCCAGCAGCTTGGATCAGGGGTCGAACACTGAAGCTTTCTTT.